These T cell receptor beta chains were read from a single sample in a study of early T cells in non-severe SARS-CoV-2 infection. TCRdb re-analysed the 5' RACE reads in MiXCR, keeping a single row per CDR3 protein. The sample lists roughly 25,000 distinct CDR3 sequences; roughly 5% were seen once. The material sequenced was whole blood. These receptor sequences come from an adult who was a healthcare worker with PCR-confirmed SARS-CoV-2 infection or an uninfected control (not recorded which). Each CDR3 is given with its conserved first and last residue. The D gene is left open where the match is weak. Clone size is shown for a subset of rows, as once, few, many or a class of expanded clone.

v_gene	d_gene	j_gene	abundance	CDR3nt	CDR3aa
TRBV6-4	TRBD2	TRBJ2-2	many	TGTGCCAGCAAATCGACTAGCGGTTCCACTGAGAACACCGGGGAGCTGTTTTTT	CASKSTSGSTENTGELFF
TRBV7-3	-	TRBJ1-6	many	TGTGCCAGCAGCTTAACAGGGGATTCACCCCTCCACTTT	CASSLTGDSPLHF
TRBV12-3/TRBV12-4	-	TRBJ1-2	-	TGTGCCAGCAGTTCCTCAGGGATTTATAACTATGGCTACACCTTC	CASSSSGIYNYGYTF
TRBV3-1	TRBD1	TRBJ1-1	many	TGTGCCAGCAGCCGCTGGACAGGGGGATCCCCCGAAGCTTTCTTT	CASSRWTGGSPEAFF
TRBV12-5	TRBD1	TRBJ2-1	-	TGTGCTAGTGAAACCGGGACAGGGCCTTACAATGAGCAGTTCTTC	CASETGTGPYNEQFF
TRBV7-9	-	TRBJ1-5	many	TGTGCCAGCAGCCGAGGACAAAGCAATCAGCCCCAGCATTTT	CASSRGQSNQPQHF
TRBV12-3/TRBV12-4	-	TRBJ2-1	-	TGTGCCAGCAGTCCTCCCTACAATGAGCAGTTCTTC	CASSPPYNEQFF
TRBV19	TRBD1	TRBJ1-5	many	TGTGCCAGTACCCAGGGGGCGAGGAGCAATCAGCCCCAGCATTTT	CASTQGARSNQPQHF
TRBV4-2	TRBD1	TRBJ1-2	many	TGTGCCAGCAGCCCACAGGGGGCGGAAGGCTACACCTTC	CASSPQGAEGYTF
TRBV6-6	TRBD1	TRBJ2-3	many	TGTGCCAGCAGTTACGGACAGGCAGATACGCAGTATTTT	CASSYGQADTQYF
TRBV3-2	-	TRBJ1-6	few	TGTGCCAGCAACCTACGGCGGGAGAATTCACCCCTCCACTTT	CASNLRRENSPLHF
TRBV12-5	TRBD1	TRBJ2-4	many	TGTGCTAGTGGCTCCCCGGGACAGGAGATTAAGACGGACATTCAGTACTTC	CASGSPGQEIKTDIQYF
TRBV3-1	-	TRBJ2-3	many	TGTGCCAGCAGCCAACATAGCTCAGGGGGGTCAGATACGCAGTATTTT	CASSQHSSGGSDTQYF
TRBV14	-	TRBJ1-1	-	TGTGCCAGCAGCCAAGATAGAGGCGGCACTGAAGCTTTCTTT	CASSQDRGGTEAFF
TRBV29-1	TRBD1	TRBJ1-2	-	TGCAGCGTGGTGGGACAGCCTGGATCCGGCTACACCTTC	CSVVGQPGSGYTF
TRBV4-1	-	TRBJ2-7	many	TGCGCCAGCAGCCTCAGGGCAGGGGAAACCTACGAGCAGTACTTC	CASSLRAGETYEQYF
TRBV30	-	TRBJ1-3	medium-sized	TGTGCCTGGAGTGTACTTAAGGGGCCCTCTGGAAACACCATATATTTT	CAWSVLKGPSGNTIYF
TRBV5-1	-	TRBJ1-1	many	TGCGCCAGCAGCTCGACACCGAACACTGAAGCTTTCTTT	CASSSTPNTEAFF
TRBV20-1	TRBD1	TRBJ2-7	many	TGCAGTGCTAGAGGTAACCTGGGACAGAGCTACGAGCAGTACTTC	CSARGNLGQSYEQYF
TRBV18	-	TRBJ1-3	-	TGTGCCAGCTCTACGGGCCCGGGGGACACCATATATTTT	CASSTGPGDTIYF